This TCR beta chain originates from a study of T cell repertoires in cytomegalovirus infection. TCRdb recomputed calls from the reads with MiXCR, one row per CDR3 protein. The sample has roughly 230,000 distinct CDR3 sequences; approximately 15% are singletons. The sample holds many counts of this clonotype. V was trimmed by 3 bases and J by 0 bases, leaving 13 bases between them. The CDR3 runs 16 residues. Germline lookup yields CDR1 MGHRA and CDR2 YSYEKL. The TCR originated in a human donor in good health (CMV status not recorded). Some clones in this sample may be carry-over from other donors' samples. Sequencing was carried out using CD8+ T cells from PBMCs. This chain uses TRBV4-1 with TRBJ2-3, with D unresolved. Here the CDR3 reads CASSHRQTSSTDTQYF. The CDR3 nucleotides are TGCGCCAGCAGCCATCGGCAGACATCTAGCACAGATACGCAGTATTTT.